This T cell receptor (beta chain) was recovered during a study of blood T cell repertoires in COVID-19. Whole-study context: Sites in the United States, Italy and Spain provided acute and convalescent COVID-19 samples. T cells, B-cell-depleted T cells, or PBMCs provided the cDNA or gDNA that served as material.

While infection was still active, Seattle patients were enrolled and then followed longitudinally. The CDR3 is made up of 16 amino acids. Germline-derived CDR1 and CDR2 are SGHRS and YFSETQ. V shed 3 bases, J shed 1 base, and the junction held 5 bases outside the gene matches. The protocol was immunoSEQ multiplex PCR, while the TCRdb copy is restricted to in-frame clones and leaves out a portion. The sample includes 250,000 to 400,000 clones, roughly 90% seen only once; the top ten take approximately 2.9%. This sequence joins TRBV5-1 and TRBJ1-4; 8 bases agree with TRBD1. Sequenced: peripheral blood. The TCR sequence derives from a woman in her twenties or thirties with COVID-19, enrolled during active disease. The CDR3 sequence is CASSYDGQGTNEKLFF. The CDR3 DNA sequence: TGCGCCAGCAGCTACGACGGACAGGGAACTAATGAAAAACTGTTTTTT.